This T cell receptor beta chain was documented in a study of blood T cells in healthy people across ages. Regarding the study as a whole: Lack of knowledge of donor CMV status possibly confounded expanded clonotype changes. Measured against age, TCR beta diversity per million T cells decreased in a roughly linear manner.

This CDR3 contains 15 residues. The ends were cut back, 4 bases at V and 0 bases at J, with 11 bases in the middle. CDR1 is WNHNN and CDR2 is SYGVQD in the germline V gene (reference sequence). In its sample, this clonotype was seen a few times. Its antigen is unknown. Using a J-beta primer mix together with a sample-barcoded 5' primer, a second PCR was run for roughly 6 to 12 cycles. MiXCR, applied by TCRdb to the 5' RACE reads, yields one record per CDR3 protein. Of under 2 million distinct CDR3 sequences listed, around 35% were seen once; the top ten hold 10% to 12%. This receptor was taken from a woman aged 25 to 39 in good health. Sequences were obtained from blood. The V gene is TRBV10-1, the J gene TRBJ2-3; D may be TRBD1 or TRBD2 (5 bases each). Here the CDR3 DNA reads TGCGCCAGCAGTGTATCGGGACGGAGCACAGATACGCAGTATTTT. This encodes CASSVSGRSTDTQYF.